This is a list of T cell receptor beta chains from one sample in a study of PD-L1 blockade in urothelial cancer. Method: immunoSEQ multiplex PCR; TCRdb's copy keeps in-frame clones and lacks some. This sample has roughly 120,000 clones, with around 89% found just once. The starting material was PBMCs, obtained around atezolizumab (anti-PD-L1) treatment. All receptors derive from a man aged 60 to 75 with urothelial cancer. The CDR3 runs from the conserved cysteine through the conserved F or W. Fields, in order: J gene, V gene, CDR3 length, CDR3 protein.

>TRBJ1-5|TRBV10-2|14
CASRSTGRLQPQHF
>TRBJ1-1|TRBV28|17
CASSFLPVLRMNTEAFF
>TRBJ2-2|TRBV10-3|16
CAISESPGLNTGELFF
>TRBJ1-6|TRBV2|15
CASTPRGTVNSPLHF
>TRBJ2-1|TRBV27|18
CASTSLGTSGLPYNEQFF
>TRBJ2-3|TRBV11-2|15
CASIPPGGLLDTQYF
>TRBJ2-2|TRBV5-1|17
CASSLAFRPGSTGELFF
>TRBJ2-7|TRBV4-3|15
CASSQGDSGSYEQYF
>TRBJ2-1|TRBV7-2|22
CASSLALPPLSGGESSYNEQFF
>TRBJ1-5|TRBV20-1|11
CSASSHQPQHF
>TRBJ2-2|TRBV29-1|14
CSVGQGLNTGELFF
>TRBJ1-2|TRBV19|13
CASSIGQGVPWTF
>TRBJ2-7|TRBV5-1|12
CASSLVSHEQYF
>TRBJ1-2|TRBV7-2|17
CASSLDRQVGQAFGYTF
>TRBJ2-5|TRBV7-9|13
CASSSGVQETQYF
>TRBJ1-6|TRBV10-1|16
CASPGHRPSYNSPLHF
>TRBJ2-3|TRBV7-3|15
CASSLFQADTDTQYF
>TRBJ2-1|TRBV6-5|15
CASSYGGGSWNEQFF
>TRBJ2-1|TRBV4-3|17
CASSPRLIAGGYNEQFF
>TRBJ2-2|TRBV28|16
CASSLGTSGGTGELFF
>TRBJ2-5|TRBV28|14
CATQGGGIQETQYF
>TRBJ2-2|TRBV7-3|13
CASSQGGHGELFF
>TRBJ2-7|TRBV9|15
CASSLGGTGGYEQYF
>TRBJ2-3|TRBV9|16
CASSMTTGPFTDTQYF
>TRBJ2-5|TRBV6-6|11
CASRTQETQYF
>TRBJ2-1|TRBV4-1|18
CASRLGLAGGRTYNEQFF
>TRBJ1-4|TRBV5-1|16
CASSPRRDSTNEKLFF
>TRBJ1-1|TRBV10-1|14
CASSVTRVRAEAFF
>TRBJ2-7|TRBV29-1|9
CSPKREKYF
>TRBJ2-5|TRBV6-1|15
CASSEEFRRGGTQYF
>TRBJ2-2|TRBV5-1|16
CASSLATSGLTGELFF
>TRBJ1-3|TRBV30|14
CAWSVLRSGNTIYF
>TRBJ1-4|TRBV25-1|15
CASSPRGATNEKLFF
>TRBJ2-7|TRBV15|14
CATSRSRGTYEQYF
>TRBJ2-2|TRBV5-5|15
CASSITGLHTGELFF
>TRBJ2-4|TRBV10-1|14
CASSEGVAKNIQYF
>TRBJ2-4|TRBV30|14
CAWSGRGTKNIQYF
>TRBJ1-1|TRBV10-3|15
CAISESGGGFTEAFF
>TRBJ1-1|TRBV4-2|15
CASSQEDRRNTEAFF
>TRBJ1-3|TRBV30|12
CAWGDRGNTIYF
>TRBJ1-1|TRBV18|18
CASSVREGGVFENTEAFF
>TRBJ1-4|TRBV7-9|13
CASNFRADEKLFF
>TRBJ1-2|TRBV11-3|16
CASSHQDFYANYGYTF
>TRBJ1-1|TRBV9|15
CASSPRGLMNTEAFF
>TRBJ2-1|TRBV18|15
CASSPRSGPPNEQFF